This T cell receptor (beta chain) was found in a study of T cell repertoires in cytomegalovirus infection. Study at large: Public TCR beta signature analysis indicated the presence of both CMV infection and matching HLA type.

TCRdb re-analysed the reads in MiXCR, keeping a single row per CDR3 protein. The sample lists approximately 500,000 distinct CDR3 sequences; about 15% were seen once. V was trimmed by 6 bases and J by 0 bases, leaving 3 bases between them. Germline CDR1 LGHNA, CDR2 YNFKEQ. The CDR3 is made up of 13 amino acids. About this clonotype itself: Its antigen is not known.

Study observations and caveats: Carriers of CMV plus the relevant HLA were identified by cumulative public TCR beta family frequency. Predominance within the ex vivo response was attributable to HLA-C-restricted CMV-specific TCR beta clonotypes.

The sample consisted of CD8+ T cells from PBMCs. The chain uses TRBV4-2 and TRBJ1-6; D call uncertain. The receptor was derived from a human donor in good health (CMV status not recorded). Some clones in this sample may be carry-over from other donors' samples. Written as DNA, the CDR3 is TGTGCCAGCAGATACTCCTATAATTCACCCCTCCACTTT. Protein sequence: CASRYSYNSPLHF.